The 8 T cell receptor beta chains below come from one sample, sequenced in a study of neurological immune-mediated disorders. From the 5' RACE reads, TCRdb called clonotypes with MiXCR, one entry per CDR3 protein. The sample includes about 50,000 distinct CDR3 sequences, over 5.5% of them seen just once. Specimen: CD4+ T cells from blood. These receptors were collected from a young woman with multiple sclerosis.

This clonotype came up many times. This chain joins TRBV12-3 or TRBV12-4 and TRBJ1-5; 9 bases map to TRBD1. V was pared by 5 bases and J by 2 bases, with 7 bases of the junction left unmatched. The CDR3 covers 16 residues. The CDR3 bases are TGTGCCAGCAGTCATAGGGGACAGGGCGGCAATCAGCCCCAGCATTTT. The encoded protein is CASSHRGQGGNQPQHF.

This clonotype has a count of ten or more. This CDR3 is CASSLRTGQETQYF. The CDR3 DNA reads TGTGCCAGCAGCTTAAGGACAGGACAAGAGACCCAGTACTTC. This rearrangement joins TRBV7-2 to TRBJ2-5; the match to TRBD1 covers 7 bases. The V gene's germline CDR1 is SGHTA and CDR2 FQGNSA. CDR3 size: 14 residues. V shed 2 bases and J 2 bases; nucleotides not matched to a gene: 2. Full variable domain (rest looked up from reference TRBV7-2 and TRBJ2-5): GAGVSQSPSNKVTEKGKDVELRCDPISGHTALYWYRQSLGQGLEFLIYFQGNSAPDKSGLPSDRFSAERTGGSVSTLTIQRTQQEDSAVYLCASSLRTGQETQYFGPGTRLLVL.

This clonotype occurred many times. This CDR3 is CSAGPSANEKLFF. CDR3 in DNA: TGCAGTGCTGGACCGTCAGCTAATGAAAAACTGTTTTTT. The genes are TRBV20-1 and TRBJ1-4; D gene ambiguous. Germline values: CDR1 DFQATT, CDR2 SNEGSKA (reference sequence). V was pared by 5 bases and J by 3 bases, with 10 bases between. The CDR3 is 13 residues long.

This clonotype was observed at least ten times. The chain couples TRBV5-1 to TRBJ1-2, with no clear D. The CDR3 spans 13 residues. Germline CDR1 reads SGHRS; CDR2 reads YFSETQ. Trimming stripped 4 bases from V and 0 bases from J, with 7 bases between. The CDR3, as DNA: TGCGCCAGCAGCGCCGGGTCTAACTATGGCTACACCTTC. Translating gives CASSAGSNYGYTF.

This clonotype was observed at least ten times. J is TRBJ2-1 and V is TRBV3-1, with 8 bases fitting TRBD2. Per germline, CDR1 LGHDT and CDR2 YNNKEL (reference sequence). The trim removed 5 bases at V and 5 bases at J, leaving 11 bases unmatched. The CDR3 is made up of 16 amino acids. CDR3 sequence: CASSFLAGRGDNEQFF. DNA of the CDR3: TGTGCCAGCAGCTTCCTAGCGGGCCGGGGGGACAATGAGCAGTTCTTC.

This clonotype was seen ten or more times. The rearrangement joins TRBV7-9 to TRBJ1-1; D possibly corresponds to TRBD1 (6 bases). Per germline, CDR1 SEHNR and CDR2 FQNEAQ (reference sequence). The CDR3 runs to 16 residues. Trimming stripped 6 bases from V and 4 bases from J, with 21 bases between. The DNA for the CDR3 is TGTGCCAGCAGTTCCAGGGGTGGATATCCTCTCACTGAAGCTTTCTTT. Translated, it gives CASSSRGGYPLTEAFF.

This rearrangement joins TRBV12-3 or TRBV12-4 to TRBJ1-5, with D unclear. The length of the CDR3 is 14 residues. The V end lost 3 bases, the J end lost 7 bases, and 13 bases lay between the germline ends. The CDR3 nucleotides are TGTGCCAGCAGTTTTATGGGTGTAGGCCAGCCCCAGCATTTT. Protein: CASSFMGVGQPQHF.

J is TRBJ1-1 and V is TRBV2, with 9 bases aligning to TRBD1. This CDR3 region has 15 residues. Per the germline V gene, CDR1 is SNHLY and CDR2 is FYNNEI. Trimming took 2 bases from V and 4 from J; bases not matched to a gene: 5. The CDR3 nucleotides are TGTGCCAGCAGTGAAAGACAGGGGGGCCTCACTGAAGCTTTCTTT. Protein product: CASSERQGGLTEAFF. Using reference TRBV2 and TRBJ1-1 for the parts outside the CDR3, the full variable domain is EPEVTQTPSHQVTQMGQEVILRCVPISNHLYFYWYRQILGQKVEFLVSFYNNEISEKSEIFDDQFSVERPDGSNFTLKIRSTKLEDSAMYFCASSERQGGLTEAFFGQGTRLTVV.